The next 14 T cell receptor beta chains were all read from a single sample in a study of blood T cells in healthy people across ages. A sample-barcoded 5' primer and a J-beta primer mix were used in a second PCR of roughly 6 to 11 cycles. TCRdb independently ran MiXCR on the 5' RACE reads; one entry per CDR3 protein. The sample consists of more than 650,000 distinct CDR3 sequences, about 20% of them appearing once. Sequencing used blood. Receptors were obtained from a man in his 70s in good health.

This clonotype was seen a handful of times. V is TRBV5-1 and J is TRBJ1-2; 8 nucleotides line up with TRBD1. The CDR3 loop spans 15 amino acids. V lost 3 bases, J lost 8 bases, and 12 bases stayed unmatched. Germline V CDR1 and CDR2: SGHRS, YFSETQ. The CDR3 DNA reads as TGCGCCAGCAGCTCTACAGGGGGATGGGCAGACGGCTACACCTTC. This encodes CASSSTGGWADGYTF.

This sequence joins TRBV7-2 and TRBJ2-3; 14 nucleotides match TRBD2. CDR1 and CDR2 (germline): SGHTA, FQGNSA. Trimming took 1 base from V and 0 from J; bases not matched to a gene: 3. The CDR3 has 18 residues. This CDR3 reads CASSLVRLAGGSTDTQYF. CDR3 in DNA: TGTGCCAGCAGCTTAGTTAGACTAGCGGGAGGGAGCACAGATACGCAGTATTTT.

This chain's CDR3 is CASSLFIGETPNGYTF. The CDR3 nucleotides are TGTGCCAGCAGTTTGTTCATAGGGGAAACCCCAAATGGCTACACCTTC. The J gene is TRBJ1-2, the V gene TRBV12-3 or TRBV12-4, with D possibly matching TRBD1 (5 bases). V was shortened by 3 bases and J by 6 bases, with 20 bases between the two germline ends. This CDR3 contains 16 residues.

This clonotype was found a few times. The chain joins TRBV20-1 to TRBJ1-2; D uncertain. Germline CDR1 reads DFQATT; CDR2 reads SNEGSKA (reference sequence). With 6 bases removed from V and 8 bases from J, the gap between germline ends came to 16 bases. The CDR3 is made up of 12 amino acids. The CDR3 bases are TGCAGTGCAACCGACCCGAGCTGGGGCTACACCTTC. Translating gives CSATDPSWGYTF.

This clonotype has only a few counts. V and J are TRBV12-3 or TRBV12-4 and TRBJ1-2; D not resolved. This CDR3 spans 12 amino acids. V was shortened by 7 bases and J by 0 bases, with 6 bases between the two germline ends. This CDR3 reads CASNAANYGYTF. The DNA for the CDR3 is TGTGCCAGCAATGCAGCTAACTATGGCTACACCTTC.

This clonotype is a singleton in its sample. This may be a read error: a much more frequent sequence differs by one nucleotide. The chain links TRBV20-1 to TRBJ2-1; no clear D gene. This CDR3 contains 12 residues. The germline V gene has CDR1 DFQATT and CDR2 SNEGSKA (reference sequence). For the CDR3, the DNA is TGCAGTGCTAGACCCAGAGAGTATGAGCACTTCTTC. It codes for CSARPREYEHFF.

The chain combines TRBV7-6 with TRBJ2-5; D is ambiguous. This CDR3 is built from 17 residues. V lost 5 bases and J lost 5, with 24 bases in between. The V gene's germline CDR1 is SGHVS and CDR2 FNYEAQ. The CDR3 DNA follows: TGTGCCAGCAGCCCTGACTTCCTTGCCCCTCGCAGGGAGACCCAGTACTTC. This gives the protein CASSPDFLAPRRETQYF.

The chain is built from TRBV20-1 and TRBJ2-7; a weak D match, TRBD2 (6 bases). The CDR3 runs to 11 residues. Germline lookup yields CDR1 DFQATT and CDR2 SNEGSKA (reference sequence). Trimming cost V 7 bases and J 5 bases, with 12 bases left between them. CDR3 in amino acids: CSVGRGHEQYV. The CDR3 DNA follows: TGCAGTGTCGGGAGAGGCCACGAGCAGTACGTC.

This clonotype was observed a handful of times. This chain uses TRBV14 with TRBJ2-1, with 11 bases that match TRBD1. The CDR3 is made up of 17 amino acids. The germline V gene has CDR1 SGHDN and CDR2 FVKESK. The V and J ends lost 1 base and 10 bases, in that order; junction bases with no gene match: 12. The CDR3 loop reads CASSQVLDRGLRGEQFF. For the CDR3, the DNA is TGTGCCAGCAGCCAAGTATTGGACAGGGGGCTAAGAGGCGAGCAGTTCTTC.

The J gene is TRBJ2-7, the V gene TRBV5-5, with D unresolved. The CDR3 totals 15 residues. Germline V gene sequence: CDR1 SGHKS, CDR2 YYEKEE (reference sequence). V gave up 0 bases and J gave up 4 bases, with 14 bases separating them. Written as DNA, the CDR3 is TGTGCCAGCAGCTTGGGAGGATCTGAGAAGTACGAGCAGTACTTC. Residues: CASSLGGSEKYEQYF. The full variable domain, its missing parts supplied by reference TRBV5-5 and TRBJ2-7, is DAGVTQSPTHLIKTRGQQVTLRCSPISGHKSVSWYQQVLGQGPQFIFQYYEKEERGRGNFPDRFSARQFPNYSSELNVNALLLGDSALYLCASSLGGSEKYEQYFGPGTRLTVT.

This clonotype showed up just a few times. CDR3 in amino acids: CASSLAAVQETQYF. The CDR3 DNA reads TGTGCCAGCAGCTTAGCGGCCGTACAAGAGACCCAGTACTTC. The chain combines TRBV7-9 with TRBJ2-5; D gene ambiguous. Germline V lookup: CDR1 SEHNR, CDR2 FQNEAQ (reference sequence). Trimming took 0 bases from V and 2 from J, leaving 7 bases between them. This CDR3 comprises 14 residues.

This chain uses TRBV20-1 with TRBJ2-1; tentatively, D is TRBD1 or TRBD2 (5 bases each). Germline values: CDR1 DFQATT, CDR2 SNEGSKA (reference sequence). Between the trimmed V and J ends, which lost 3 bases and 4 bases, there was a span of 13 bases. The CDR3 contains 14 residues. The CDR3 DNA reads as TGCAGTGCTAGGGGGACCCCCAAGTACAATGAGCAGTTCTTC. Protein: CSARGTPKYNEQFF.

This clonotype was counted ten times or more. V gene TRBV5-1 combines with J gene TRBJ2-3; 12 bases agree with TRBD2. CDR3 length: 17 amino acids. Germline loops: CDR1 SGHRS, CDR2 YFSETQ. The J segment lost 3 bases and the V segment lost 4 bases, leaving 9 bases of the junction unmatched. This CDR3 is CASSLSSGTSGTDTQYF. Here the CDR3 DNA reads TGCGCCAGCAGCCTTTCCTCCGGGACTAGCGGGACAGATACGCAGTATTTT.

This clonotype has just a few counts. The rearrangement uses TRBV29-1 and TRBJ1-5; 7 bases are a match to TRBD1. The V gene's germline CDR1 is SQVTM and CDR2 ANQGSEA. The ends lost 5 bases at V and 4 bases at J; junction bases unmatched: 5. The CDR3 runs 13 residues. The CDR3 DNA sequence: TGCAGCGTTACCGGGACAGCTAATCAGCCCCAGCATTTT. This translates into CSVTGTANQPQHF.